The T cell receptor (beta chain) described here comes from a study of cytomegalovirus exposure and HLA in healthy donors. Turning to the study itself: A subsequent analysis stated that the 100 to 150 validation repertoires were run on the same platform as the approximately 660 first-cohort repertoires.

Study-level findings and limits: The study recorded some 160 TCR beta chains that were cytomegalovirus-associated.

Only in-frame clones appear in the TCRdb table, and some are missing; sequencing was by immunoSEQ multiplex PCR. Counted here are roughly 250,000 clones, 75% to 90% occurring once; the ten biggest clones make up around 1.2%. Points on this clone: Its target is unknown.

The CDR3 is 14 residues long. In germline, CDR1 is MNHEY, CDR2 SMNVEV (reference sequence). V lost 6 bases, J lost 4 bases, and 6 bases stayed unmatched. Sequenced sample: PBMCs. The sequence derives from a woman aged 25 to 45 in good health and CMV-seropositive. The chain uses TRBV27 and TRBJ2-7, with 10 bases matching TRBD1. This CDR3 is CASRTGTGAYEQYF. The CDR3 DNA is TGTGCCAGCAGGACCGGGACAGGGGCGTACGAGCAGTACTTC.